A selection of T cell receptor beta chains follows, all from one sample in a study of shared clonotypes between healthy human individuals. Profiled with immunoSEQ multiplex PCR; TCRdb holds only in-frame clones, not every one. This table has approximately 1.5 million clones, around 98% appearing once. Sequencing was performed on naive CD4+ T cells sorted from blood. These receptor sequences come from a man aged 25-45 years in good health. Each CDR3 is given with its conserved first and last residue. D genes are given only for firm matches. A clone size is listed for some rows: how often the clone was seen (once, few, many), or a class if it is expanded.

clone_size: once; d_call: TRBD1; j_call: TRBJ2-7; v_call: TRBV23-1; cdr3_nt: TGCGCCGACCCCGGGACAGGGTGTCCCTTCTCCTACGAGCAGTACTTC; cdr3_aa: CADPGTGCPFSYEQYF
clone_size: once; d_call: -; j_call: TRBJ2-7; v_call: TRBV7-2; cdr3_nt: TGTGCCAGCAGCTTGCTTACGAGGACCTACGAGCAGTACTTC; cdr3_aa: CASSLLTRTYEQYF
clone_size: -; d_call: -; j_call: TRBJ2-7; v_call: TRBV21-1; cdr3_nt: TGTGCCAGCAGCACAGGACAGAAAAGGGCCTACGAGCAGTACTTC; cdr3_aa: CASSTGQKRAYEQYF
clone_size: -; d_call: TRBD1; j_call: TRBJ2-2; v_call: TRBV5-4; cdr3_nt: TGTGCCAGCAGCGGGGGAGGACAGGGAGATACCGGGGAGCTGTTTTTT; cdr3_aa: CASSGGGQGDTGELFF
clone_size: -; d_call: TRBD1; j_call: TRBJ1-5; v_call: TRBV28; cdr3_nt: TGTGCCATTGACCCCTACAGGGGCGCGATTCAGCCCCAGCATTTT; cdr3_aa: CAIDPYRGAIQPQHF
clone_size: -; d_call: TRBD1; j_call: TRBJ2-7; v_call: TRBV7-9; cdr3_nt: TGTGCCAGCAGCTTAGCAGGGGGCCGCCCCCACGAGCAGTACTTC; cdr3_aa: CASSLAGGRPHEQYF
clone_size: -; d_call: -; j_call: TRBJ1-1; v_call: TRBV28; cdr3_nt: TGTGCCAGCAGTTACCCAGAGAGGGAAGCTTTCTTT; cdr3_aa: CASSYPEREAFF
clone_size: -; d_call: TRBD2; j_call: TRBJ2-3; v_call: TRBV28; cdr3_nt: TGTGCCAGCAGTTTCCCAGCGGGAGACACAGATACGCAGTATTTT; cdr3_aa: CASSFPAGDTDTQYF
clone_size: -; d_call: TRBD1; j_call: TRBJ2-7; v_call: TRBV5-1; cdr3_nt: TGCGCCAGCAGCTTTAGACAGGGGACCTACGAGCAGTACTTC; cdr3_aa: CASSFRQGTYEQYF
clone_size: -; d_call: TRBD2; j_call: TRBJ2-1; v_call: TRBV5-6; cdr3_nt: TGTGCCAGCAGCCACCAGCGGGAGGGCCGGGCCGAGCAGTTCTTC; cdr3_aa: CASSHQREGRAEQFF
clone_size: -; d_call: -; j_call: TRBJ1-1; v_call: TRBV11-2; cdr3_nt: TGTGCCAGCAGAAAGCCCGGAATAGCCAACACTGAAGCTTTCTTT; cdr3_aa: CASRKPGIANTEAFF
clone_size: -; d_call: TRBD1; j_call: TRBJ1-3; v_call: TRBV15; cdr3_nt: TGTGCCACCAGCAGAGCGGGGGACAGCCGACTATCTGGAAACACCATATATTTT; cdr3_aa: CATSRAGDSRLSGNTIYF
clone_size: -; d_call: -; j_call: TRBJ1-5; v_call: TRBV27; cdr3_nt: TGTGCCAGCAGCAAGCCGCGTGACGGAAACTATCAGCCCCAGCATTTT; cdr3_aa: CASSKPRDGNYQPQHF
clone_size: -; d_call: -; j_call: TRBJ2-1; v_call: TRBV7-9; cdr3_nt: TGTGCCAGCAGCTTAGTAATGGGTAGCGGTCACAATGAGCAGTTCTTC; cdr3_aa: CASSLVMGSGHNEQFF
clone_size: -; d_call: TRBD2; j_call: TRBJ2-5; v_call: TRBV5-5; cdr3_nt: TGTGCCAGCAGCCGGGAGGGGGTGCGGGAAGGGGAAGAGACCCAGTACTTC; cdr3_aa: CASSREGVREGEETQYF